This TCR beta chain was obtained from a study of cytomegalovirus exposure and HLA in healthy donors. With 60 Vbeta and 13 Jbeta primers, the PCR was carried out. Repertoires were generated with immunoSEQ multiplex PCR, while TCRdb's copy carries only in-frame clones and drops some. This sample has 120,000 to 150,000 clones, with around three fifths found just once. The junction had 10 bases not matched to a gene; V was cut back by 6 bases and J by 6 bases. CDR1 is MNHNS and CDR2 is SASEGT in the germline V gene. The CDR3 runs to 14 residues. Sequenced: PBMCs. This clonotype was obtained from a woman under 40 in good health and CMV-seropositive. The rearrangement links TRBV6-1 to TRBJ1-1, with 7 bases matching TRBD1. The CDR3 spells CASSTTGVGPEAFF. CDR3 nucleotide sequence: TGTGCCAGCAGCACTACAGGGGTGGGGCCTGAAGCTTTCTTT.